The 19 T cell receptor beta chains reported below all come from one sample, sequenced in a study of neurological immune-mediated disorders. TCRdb redid the calling of the 5' RACE reads with MiXCR, one entry per CDR3 protein. Seen here are 25,000 to 35,000 distinct CDR3 sequences, around 10% observed once, and the top ten hold 7.8%. The specimen was PBMCs. The receptor source for this set is a man aged 55 to 70 in good health.

As to this clonotype: Just one base apart from a much larger clone, this may be a read error. This chain joins TRBV5-4 and TRBJ2-7; D uncertain. Germline CDR1 reads SGHNT; CDR2 reads YYREEE (reference sequence). The CDR3 runs 14 residues. The CDR3 spells CVSSVQSSSYEQYF. CDR3 DNA sequence: TGTGTCAGCAGCGTCCAGAGTTCTTCCTACGAGCAGTACTTC.

In this sample, this clonotype turned up many times. CDR3 sequence: CSAPPNRGRRGTEAFF. The CDR3 nucleotides are TGCAGTGCCCCCCCCAATCGGGGGAGAAGAGGGACTGAAGCTTTCTTT. The V gene is TRBV20-1, the J gene TRBJ1-1, with D perhaps TRBD1 (5 bases). There are 16 residues in the CDR3. Germline V gene sequence: CDR1 DFQATT, CDR2 SNEGSKA (reference sequence). V lost 6 bases and J lost 5, with 25 bases in between.

This clonotype was found many times. The rearrangement uses TRBV6-5 and TRBJ1-6; D gene uncertain. The CDR3 loop spans 14 amino acids. Per germline, CDR1 MNHEY and CDR2 SVGAGI. Trimming took off 6 bases at V and 0 bases at J, with 6 bases between the two ends. CDR3: CASRRSSYNSPLHF. The DNA of the CDR3 is TGTGCCAGCAGACGAAGCTCCTATAATTCACCCCTCCACTTT.

In this sample, this clonotype turned up many times. V and J are TRBV20-1 and TRBJ2-1; 11 bases fit TRBD2. The CDR3 runs to 17 residues. Germline CDR1 DFQATT, CDR2 SNEGSKA (reference sequence). After removal of 6 bases from V and 7 bases from J, the junction contained 17 bases not matched to a gene. CDR3 coding DNA: TGCAGTGCCCACTTAGCGGGAGGGATCCAAAAAGGAAATGAGCAGTTCTTC. It specifies CSAHLAGGIQKGNEQFF.

This clonotype was counted ten times or more. The chain combines TRBV28 with TRBJ2-7, with 8 bases that match TRBD2. There are 14 residues in the CDR3. V trimming: 5 bases; J trimming: 5 bases; junction bases outside the gene matches: 8. CDR1 and CDR2 (germline): MDHEN, SYDVKM. The CDR3 DNA reads as TGTGCCAGCAGTACGGCGGGGGGTTCGAACGAGCAGTACTTC. Amino acid sequence: CASSTAGGSNEQYF.

This clonotype has a count of ten or more. This chain joins TRBV7-9 and TRBJ2-1, with 8 bases identical to TRBD1. Trimming at V came to 4 bases and at J to 2 bases, leaving 4 bases not matched to a gene. From germline, CDR1 is SEHNR and CDR2 FQNEAQ (reference sequence). The CDR3 is 15 amino acids. The CDR3 DNA follows: TGTGCCAGCAGCTCGACAGGGGCTACCTACAATGAGCAGTTCTTC. This translates into CASSSTGATYNEQFF.

Many counts were recorded for this clonotype. The rearrangement uses TRBV12-3 or TRBV12-4 and TRBJ1-1, with TRBD1 identical over 8 bases. The CDR3 is made up of 14 amino acids. With 6 bases clipped from V and 5 bases from J, the junction kept 8 bases outside the gene matches. CDR3 nucleotides: TGTGCCAGCAGACCCGGACAGGGAAGTACTGAAGCTTTCTTT. Amino acid sequence: CASRPGQGSTEAFF.

This clonotype is judged medium-sized. This chain links TRBV10-3 with TRBJ2-2; TRBD1 agrees at 7 bases. There are 17 residues in the CDR3. J lost 5 bases, V lost 0 bases, and 9 bases had no gene match. Germline V lookup: CDR1 ENHRY, CDR2 SYGVKD. The CDR3 protein is CAISESAGTAETGELFF. For the CDR3, the DNA is TGTGCCATCAGTGAGTCGGCCGGGACAGCCGAAACCGGGGAGCTGTTTTTT.

This clonotype was counted at least ten times. The V call is TRBV20-1, the J call TRBJ2-7; D unresolved. CDR1 is DFQATT and CDR2 is SNEGSKA in the germline V gene (reference sequence). The CDR3 contains 13 residues. V lost 5 bases and J 0 bases, leaving 11 bases between the germline ends. CDR3 in amino acids: CSAPPMYSYEQYF. DNA for the CDR3: TGCAGTGCTCCTCCAATGTACTCCTACGAGCAGTACTTC.

This clonotype was picked up many times. This chain connects TRBV6-5 to TRBJ2-1; perhaps TRBD1 as D (5 bases). CDR1 is MNHEY and CDR2 is SVGAGI in the germline V gene. Trimming removed 5 bases from V and 0 bases from J, with 14 bases in between. The CDR3 extends over 16 amino acids. CDR3 in DNA: TGTGCCAGCAGTCCGTGGGGCTGGAGCTCCTACAATGAGCAGTTCTTC. Translating gives CASSPWGWSSYNEQFF.

By share, this clonotype counts as medium-sized (0.01 to 0.1%). The V and J genes are TRBV7-9 and TRBJ1-1; D is unclear. The CDR3 is 14 residues long. The germline CDR1 and CDR2 sequences are SEHNR and FQNEAQ (reference sequence). V dropped 3 bases and J dropped 4 bases, with 12 bases sitting between them. The CDR3: CASSFGESGTEAFF. DNA for the CDR3: TGTGCCAGCAGCTTCGGGGAGTCGGGCACTGAAGCTTTCTTT.

V is TRBV6-1 and J is TRBJ2-1; TRBD1 agrees at 8 bases. The CDR3 length is 16 residues. J gave up 3 bases and V 1 base, and 5 bases lay outside the gene matches. Per the germline V gene, CDR1 is MNHNS and CDR2 is SASEGT. Here the CDR3 reads CASSEVFTGGYNEQFF. The CDR3 DNA reads TGTGCCAGCAGTGAAGTCTTTACAGGGGGCTACAATGAGCAGTTCTTC.

The chain recombines TRBV12-3 or TRBV12-4 with TRBJ2-5; unclear D gene. The CDR3 is made up of 13 amino acids. Trimming shortened V by 3 bases and J by 2 bases, and 7 bases separated the two germline ends. Here the CDR3 reads CASSFYGQETQYF. The CDR3 nucleotides read TGTGCCAGCAGTTTTTATGGGCAAGAGACCCAGTACTTC.

This clonotype appeared many times. The V and J genes are TRBV5-1 and TRBJ1-4; D is ambiguous. The V and J ends lost 3 bases and 3 bases respectively, with 6 bases between them. From germline, CDR1 is SGHRS and CDR2 YFSETQ. CDR3 length: 13 residues. The DNA for the CDR3 is TGCGCCAGCAGCTCAACATCTAATGAAAAACTGTTTTTT. It specifies CASSSTSNEKLFF.

Ten or more counts support this clonotype. The chain employs TRBV20-1 and TRBJ2-1; 9 nucleotides line up with TRBD2. This CDR3 has 17 amino acids. In germline, CDR1 is DFQATT, CDR2 SNEGSKA (reference sequence). Losses at the gene ends were 3 bases for V and 7 bases for J; bases not matched to a gene: 16. The CDR3 reads CSASGRGGGGLGNEQFF. Written as DNA, the CDR3 is TGCAGTGCTAGCGGGCGGGGGGGCGGCGGGCTGGGGAATGAGCAGTTCTTC.

This clonotype occurred many times. The chain uses TRBV29-1 and TRBJ2-5; weak D call: TRBD2 (5 bases). CDR1 and CDR2 (germline): SQVTM, ANQGSEA. Deletions cut 0 bases from V and 4 bases from J, with 18 bases between. The CDR3 has 16 residues. The CDR3 sequence: CSVEDRSGSGRETQYF. Here the CDR3 DNA reads TGCAGCGTTGAAGATCGTTCGGGGTCCGGTCGAGAGACCCAGTACTTC.

This clonotype was recorded many times. V is TRBV6-2 or TRBV6-3 and J is TRBJ2-7; D perhaps matches TRBD1 (6 bases). The CDR3 totals 13 residues. The germline V and J ends were trimmed by 7 bases and 0 bases, with 10 bases remaining between them. CDR1 is MNHEY, CDR2 SVGEGT, per germline. The CDR3 coding sequence is TGTGCCAGCACCCGACAGGTCTCCTACGAGCAGTACTTC. It yields the protein CASTRQVSYEQYF.

This clonotype was seen repeatedly, ten times or more. The chain uses TRBV6-5 and TRBJ1-3, with D unresolved. The CDR3 length is 10 residues. V lost 11 bases, J lost 10 bases, and 12 bases lay in between. CDR1 is MNHEY and CDR2 is SVGAGI in the germline V gene. CDR3 residues: CAPAVRTIYF. CDR3 DNA sequence: TGTGCCCCGGCGGTTAGAACCATATATTTT.

This clonotype has at least ten counts. This sequence joins TRBV29-1 and TRBJ1-2; D is unresolved. The CDR3 runs 12 residues. Per germline, CDR1 SQVTM and CDR2 ANQGSEA. V was shortened by 6 bases and J by 2 bases, with 10 bases between the two germline ends. In nucleotides, the CDR3 is TGCAGCGTACCCCACCAGAACTATGGCTACACCTTC. Its translation is CSVPHQNYGYTF.